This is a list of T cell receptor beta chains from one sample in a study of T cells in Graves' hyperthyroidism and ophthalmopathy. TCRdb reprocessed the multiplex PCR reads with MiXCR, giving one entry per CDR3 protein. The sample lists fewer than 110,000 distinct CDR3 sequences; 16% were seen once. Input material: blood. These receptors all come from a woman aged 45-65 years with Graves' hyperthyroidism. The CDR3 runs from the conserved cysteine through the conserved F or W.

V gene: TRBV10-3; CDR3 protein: CAIGQKSISSYEQYF
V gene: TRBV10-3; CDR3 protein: CATSGRDTQYF
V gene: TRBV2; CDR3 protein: CASSELTGELFF
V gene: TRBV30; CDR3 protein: CAWSGVSDRGNQPQHF
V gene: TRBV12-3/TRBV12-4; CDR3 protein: CASSLGQIYGYTF
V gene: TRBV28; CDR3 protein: CASLYSGDTDTQYF
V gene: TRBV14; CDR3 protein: CASSQGGNNEQFF
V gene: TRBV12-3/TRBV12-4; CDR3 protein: CASSPPNTGELFF
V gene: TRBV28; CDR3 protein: CASTIPGQRVVGTF
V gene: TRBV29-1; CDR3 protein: CSAVLNYGYTF
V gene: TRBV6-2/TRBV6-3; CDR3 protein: CASSRAREGFPDTQYF
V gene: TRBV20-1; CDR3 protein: CSAPGTGTSGGQETQYF
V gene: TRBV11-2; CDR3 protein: CASSLVRTDLNTEAFF
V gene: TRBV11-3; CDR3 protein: CASSLDTRKETEAFF
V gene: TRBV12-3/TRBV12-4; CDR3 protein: CASSYSFKGLGYTF
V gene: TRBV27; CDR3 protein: CASSSLSRGEAFF
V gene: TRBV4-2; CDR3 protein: CASSQDGGAGANVLTF
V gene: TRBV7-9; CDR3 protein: CASSLALVGEQFF
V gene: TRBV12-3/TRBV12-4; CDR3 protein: CASSFTGNSGNTIYF
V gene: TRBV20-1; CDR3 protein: CSAREYVNNEQFF
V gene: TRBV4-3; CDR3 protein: CASSLQGGPGGDTQYF
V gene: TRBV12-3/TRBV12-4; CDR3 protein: CASSSRTKGEQFF